This T cell receptor (beta chain) was sequenced during a study of shared clonotypes between healthy human individuals (dated by TCRdb to 2020 to 2022). Background on the whole study: A couple of women and a few men aged 18 to 49 years were included in the cohort. Per donor, three plates each were used for CD4 naive and CD4 memory, two for CD8 naive, and one for CD8 memory. The study deeply sequenced blood TCR repertoires of five healthy adults to estimate repertoire size and the extent of clonotype sharing between individuals. Libraries were prepared and TCR repertoires were sequenced by different laboratories using diverse techniques, in order to increase sequencing depth and limit assay-specific biases. Between about 0.8 and 9 billion PBMCs per donor were obtained by leukapheresis.

Concerning this clone: Its antigen target is currently unknown. Qualities for individual bases were not recorded, and no much larger clone is one base off.

Using the deep immunoSEQ assay, TCR CDR3 regions were amplified from genomic DNA by multiplex PCR. Extracted genomic DNA from each cell subset was spread evenly across all wells of several immunoSEQ 96-well plates, with each plate serving as a replicate. For sorted subsets, around 200 ng genomic DNA, equal to 30,000 to 35,000 T cell genomes, was loaded into each replicate PCR. Purified libraries were quantified with a Qubit 3.0 fluorometer, sized on a Bioanalyzer 2100, and re-quantified with the KAPA Library Quantification kit. Every immunoSEQ 96-well plate was sequenced on a dedicated single-read 150-cycle Illumina NextSeq 550 flow cell. As for how the authors treated the data: Because only junctional sequences without quality scores were contained in the immunoSEQ output, filtering matching that applied to full-length reads could not be performed. Sequences were annotated with PyIR, a Python wrapper for IgBLAST v1.9, using IMGT germline references to assign V/J genes and CDR3. Reads were filtered out if the reads had weak V/J assignments (E-value above 1e-6), no CDR3, stop codons, out-of-frame junctions, or ambiguous translated residues. A V3J clonotype was defined by an identical inferred V gene, J gene, and CDR3 amino acid sequence. To compute the percentage overlap between repertoires, the number of shared unique clonotypes was divided by the size of the smaller repertoire. Three approaches were used to assess repertoire richness: RTK rarefaction, the Chao1 estimator, and Recon v2.1 estimates of unobserved clonotypes. Generation probabilities were computed with OLGA for all TCRbeta clonotypes obtained by the gDNA method from several donors. As stored in TCRdb, this immuneACCESS dataset retains in-frame rearrangements with V and J assigned. A fraction of the clones does not appear; measured against another copy, unresolved V genes explain less than half of the discrepancy, and the remainder lacks a known reason. For V, J and clone size, that table is used; D and trimming come from the DNA. Here the sample has a few million clones; roughly 90% occur a single time. The ten largest make up approximately 0.39% of the sample.

The donors were healthy, HIV-negative adults with no recently reported acute infections or vaccinations. Every donor was a Caucasian adult living in Nashville, Tennessee, USA. CD4+ T cells were enriched through magnetic negative selection, after which naive cells were positively selected on CD45RA and the remaining negative fraction served as the memory subset. Blood was obtained by leukapheresis, after which PBMCs were separated by Ficoll-Histopaque density gradient centrifugation and cryopreserved in liquid nitrogen vapor phase. Analytical flow cytometry was used to check the purity and quantity of each magnetically sorted T cell population. Genomic DNA was isolated from every sorted fraction and measured by UV absorbance on a Nanodrop 2000c. As encoded in the germline V gene, CDR1 is ENHRY while CDR2 is SYGVKD. Measured from the cysteine to the phenylalanine, the CDR3 is 13 residues long. Only CDR3 DNA remains: 39 bases, in frame from the first base. Trimming leaves V shorter by 9 bases and J shorter by 6 bases, with the junction holding 8 bases beyond the gene matches.

The research as a whole found: Compared with non-shared clonotypes, the clonotypes found in all four sorted-subset donors had higher generation probabilities. Incomplete sequencing was indicated by rarefaction of sorted-subset datasets, despite the large sequencing depth. Sharing across a few donors was observed for 4.5% to 6.5% of naive CD4, over 3% of naive CD8, about 2.3% of memory CD4, and around 0.4% of memory CD8 clonotypes. Larger estimated clonotype richness was generally found for naive subsets than for memory subsets. The small number of donors limited the genetic and exposure-history diversity represented. Pairwise subsampling led to the expectation that sequencing depth would affect the degree of clonotype sharing among donors. Sampling was restricted to blood, and TCR repertoires in tissues likely differ from the TCR repertoires found in blood.

The sample consisted of naive CD4+ T cells from PBMCs. This specimen's cell subset or site label, per the study, means: CD45RA+ positively selected. Recombination joined TRBV10-3 with TRBJ1-2; 9 bases in the middle match TRBD1. This TCR derives from a man aged 18-30 years in good health. Some clones in this sample may be carry-over from other donors' samples. The nucleotides are TGTGCCATTTCACCGACAGGGGGAAATGGCTACACCTTC. This is translated as CAISPTGGNGYTF.